This T cell receptor (beta chain) derives from a study of blood T cell repertoires in COVID-19. Turning to the study itself: Samples of COVID-19 (acute and convalescent) were obtained from the United States, Italy and Spain. T cells, B-cell-depleted T cells, or PBMCs provided the cDNA or gDNA that served as material.

Germline V gene data show CDR1 as KGHSH and CDR2 as LQKENI. The ends lost 3 bases at V and 7 bases at J; junction bases unmatched: 11. The CDR3 has 16 residues. Authors' analysis steps: Amplification of reference gene primers provided the estimated nucleated cell counts. Profiling relied on immunoSEQ multiplex PCR, and the TCRdb table lists in-frame clones only, not all of them. Clone size and the V and J calls come from that table; the DNA yielded D and trimming. The profile shows tens of thousands of clones, about 87% of them singletons. This receptor was obtained from a human donor with active COVID-19. The donor label of this sample is uncertain. The rearrangement uses TRBV18 and TRBJ2-1; the match to TRBD1 covers 8 bases. The sequenced sample consisted of peripheral blood. The CDR3 reads CASSPRSTGETNEQFF. DNA for the CDR3: TGTGCCAGCTCACCCAGGTCGACAGGGGAGACTAATGAGCAGTTCTTC.